This is a list of T cell receptor beta chains from one sample in a study of shared clonotypes between healthy human individuals. Some clones are missing from TCRdb's copy, which holds only in-frame ones; the method was immunoSEQ multiplex PCR. The sample includes some 2,400,000 clones, about 94% of them seen just once. The sample was naive CD4+ T cells sorted from blood. The receptors shown here come from a young man in good health. Each CDR3 is given with its conserved first and last residue. The D gene is left open where the match is weak. Clone size is stated in some rows and not others, as once, few, many or a class when expanded.

j_gene	v_gene	d_gene	abundance	CDR3aa	CDR3nt
TRBJ2-5	TRBV25-1	-	-	CASSDSRWTGETQYF	TGTGCCAGCAGTGACTCCCGTTGGACGGGGGAGACCCAGTACTTC
TRBJ1-4	TRBV6-1	-	-	CASSLQGATNEKLFF	TGTGCCAGCAGTCTACAGGGCGCAACTAATGAAAAACTGTTTTTT
TRBJ2-7	TRBV30	-	-	CAWSPAAIYEQYF	TGTGCCTGGAGTCCAGCCGCGATCTACGAGCAGTACTTC
TRBJ2-5	TRBV30	TRBD1	-	CAWSVQGATQETQYF	TGTGCCTGGAGTGTACAGGGGGCCACCCAAGAGACCCAGTACTTC
TRBJ1-1	TRBV5-1	TRBD1	once	CASSFRTGGAEAFF	TGCGCCAGCAGCTTCAGGACAGGGGGAGCTGAAGCTTTCTTT
TRBJ1-2	TRBV9	-	once	CASSAPTSYGYTF	TGTGCCAGCAGCGCACCAACGTCGTATGGCTACACCTTC
TRBJ2-2	TRBV5-6	TRBD2	-	CASSSLAGAAGELFF	TGTGCCAGCAGCTCACTAGCGGGAGCGGCCGGGGAGCTGTTTTTT
TRBJ2-2	TRBV4-1	-	-	CASSQVGGSTGELFF	TGCGCCAGCAGCCAAGTCGGGGGTAGCACCGGGGAGCTGTTTTTT
TRBJ1-5	TRBV18	-	few	CASSEMTNQPQHF	TGTGCCAGCTCAGAAATGACGAATCAGCCCCAGCATTTT
TRBJ1-3	TRBV10-3	-	-	CAITASSGNTIYF	TGTGCCATCACGGCGAGCTCTGGAAACACCATATATTTT
TRBJ2-3	TRBV7-9	-	-	CASSSFRYTDTQYF	TGTGCCAGCAGCTCGTTCCGATACACAGATACGCAGTATTTT
TRBJ2-1	TRBV2	TRBD2	-	CASSEEAGGYNEQFF	TGTGCCAGCAGTGAAGAGGCGGGAGGCTACAATGAGCAGTTCTTC
TRBJ2-7	TRBV7-2	-	-	CASCVTPDYEQYF	TGTGCCAGCTGTGTGACTCCCGATTACGAGCAGTACTTC
TRBJ2-5	TRBV5-1	TRBD1	-	CASSLEGTGVAETQYF	TGCGCCAGCAGCTTGGAAGGGACAGGGGTGGCCGAGACCCAGTACTTC
TRBJ2-2	TRBV4-3	-	-	CASSLRVGELFF	TGCGCCAGCAGCCTAAGGGTCGGGGAGCTGTTTTTT
TRBJ2-5	TRBV6-1	-	-	CASGRLETQYF	TGTGCCAGCGGGCGCCTAGAGACCCAGTACTTC
TRBJ2-7	TRBV15	-	-	CATSREGEGYEQYF	TGTGCCACCAGCAGAGAGGGAGAGGGGTACGAGCAGTACTTC
TRBJ1-5	TRBV5-3	-	-	CARSLCPRNQPQHF	TGTGCCAGAAGCTTGTGTCCCCGCAATCAGCCCCAGCATTTT
TRBJ2-1	TRBV25-1	-	-	CASSHEQFF	TGTGCCAGCAGCCATGAGCAGTTCTTC
TRBJ2-7	TRBV19	-	-	CASSPQGGLLTYEQYF	TGTGCCAGTAGTCCCCAGGGGGGCCTCCTAACCTACGAGCAGTACTTC
TRBJ1-5	TRBV6-1	-	-	CASSGGDGHQPQHF	TGTGCCAGCAGTGGGGGGGATGGACATCAGCCCCAGCATTTT
TRBJ2-7	TRBV6-5	TRBD2	-	CASSSSGGGREQYF	TGTGCCAGCAGCAGTAGCGGGGGGGGTCGCGAGCAGTACTTC
TRBJ2-7	TRBV28	-	-	CAVKDSSSYEQYF	TGTGCCGTTAAAGACAGTAGCTCCTACGAGCAGTACTTC
TRBJ2-7	TRBV11-2	-	-	CASSLVSSTRTSAYEQYF	TGTGCCAGCAGCTTAGTAAGTTCCACGAGGACTTCAGCCTACGAGCAGTACTTC
TRBJ1-4	TRBV2	-	-	CASSERTNEKLFF	TGTGCCAGCAGTGAGAGGACTAATGAAAAACTGTTTTTT
TRBJ1-4	TRBV4-1	TRBD1	-	CASSQAKGGVNEKLFF	TGCGCCAGCAGCCAAGCGAAAGGGGGCGTCAATGAAAAACTGTTTTTT
TRBJ1-1	TRBV10-2	-	-	CASSGWRTEAFF	TGCGCCAGCAGTGGGTGGCGCACTGAAGCTTTCTTT
TRBJ1-1	TRBV4-2	TRBD1	-	CASSQDGTEMNTEAFF	TGTGCCAGCAGCCAAGATGGGACAGAAATGAACACTGAAGCTTTCTTT
TRBJ2-3	TRBV5-1	-	-	CASSVDSHSTDTQYF	TGCGCCAGCAGCGTGGACAGCCATAGCACAGATACGCAGTATTTT
TRBJ1-2	TRBV27	-	-	CASSFTAGGHGYTF	TGTGCCAGCAGTTTCACCGCTGGCGGACACGGCTACACCTTC
TRBJ1-2	TRBV28	-	-	CASSFPLSPYGYTF	TGTGCCAGCAGTTTTCCCCTTAGCCCCTATGGCTACACCTTC
TRBJ2-5	TRBV6-5	-	-	CASSYSLLTYQETQYF	TGTGCCAGCAGTTACTCCCTGTTAACGTACCAAGAGACCCAGTACTTC
TRBJ2-7	TRBV29-1	TRBD1	-	CSVGRGTGLNEQYF	TGCAGCGTTGGGCGGGGGACAGGGTTAAACGAGCAGTACTTC
TRBJ1-2	TRBV7-2	-	-	CASSLVLFVGGDYGYTF	TGTGCCAGCAGCTTAGTGTTATTTGTGGGGGGCGACTATGGCTACACCTTC
TRBJ2-5	TRBV28	-	-	CASSLPRLGRDTQYF	TGTGCCAGCAGTTTACCCCGGCTGGGAAGGGATACCCAGTACTTC
TRBJ2-7	TRBV28	TRBD2	-	CASTRTSGNSYEQYF	TGTGCCAGCACACGGACTAGCGGTAACTCCTACGAGCAGTACTTC
TRBJ2-7	TRBV6-1	-	-	CASSDWQGFNEQYF	TGTGCCAGCAGTGATTGGCAGGGATTCAACGAGCAGTACTTC
TRBJ2-7	TRBV2	-	-	CASTTVDEQYF	TGTGCCAGCACGACCGTTGACGAGCAGTACTTC
TRBJ2-1	TRBV6-5	TRBD2	-	CASSKGLAGNEQFF	TGTGCCAGCAGTAAGGGACTAGCGGGAAATGAGCAGTTCTTC
TRBJ2-3	TRBV4-3	-	few	CASSQDRYTQYF	TGCGCCAGCAGCCAAGATCGGTACACGCAGTATTTT
TRBJ2-7	TRBV10-3	TRBD2	-	CAISLLNPGLAGDEQYF	TGTGCCATCAGCCTCCTCAATCCTGGACTAGCGGGCGACGAGCAGTACTTC
TRBJ1-1	TRBV10-3	-	few	CAISESQLEAFF	TGTGCCATCAGTGAGTCGCAGCTTGAAGCTTTCTTT
TRBJ2-7	TRBV5-6	-	-	CASSLVQGRYEQYF	TGTGCCAGCAGCTTGGTACAGGGTCGTTACGAGCAGTACTTC
TRBJ1-2	TRBV7-7	-	-	CASSLGGRAHYGYTF	TGTGCTAGCAGCTTGGGGGGACGTGCTCACTATGGCTACACCTTC
TRBJ2-1	TRBV9	TRBD2	-	CASSVGLAGGNEQFF	TGTGCCAGCAGCGTAGGACTAGCGGGGGGGAATGAGCAGTTCTTC
TRBJ1-2	TRBV6-5	TRBD1	once	CASRPDRAGGYTF	TGTGCCAGCAGACCGGACAGGGCAGGCGGCTACACCTTC
TRBJ2-7	TRBV29-1	TRBD1	-	CSDHPDRGHEQYF	TGCAGCGACCACCCGGACAGGGGCCACGAGCAGTACTTC